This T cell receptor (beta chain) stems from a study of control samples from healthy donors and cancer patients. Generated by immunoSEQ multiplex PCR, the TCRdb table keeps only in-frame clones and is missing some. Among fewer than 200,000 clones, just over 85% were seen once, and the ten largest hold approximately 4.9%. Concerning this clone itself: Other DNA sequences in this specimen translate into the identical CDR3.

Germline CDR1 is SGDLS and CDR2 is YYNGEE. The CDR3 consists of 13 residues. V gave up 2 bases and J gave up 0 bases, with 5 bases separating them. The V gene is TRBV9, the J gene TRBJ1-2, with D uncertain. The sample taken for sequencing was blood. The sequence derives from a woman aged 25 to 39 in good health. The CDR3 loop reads CASSVAANYGYTF. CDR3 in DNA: TGTGCCAGCAGCGTTGCAGCTAACTATGGCTACACCTTC.